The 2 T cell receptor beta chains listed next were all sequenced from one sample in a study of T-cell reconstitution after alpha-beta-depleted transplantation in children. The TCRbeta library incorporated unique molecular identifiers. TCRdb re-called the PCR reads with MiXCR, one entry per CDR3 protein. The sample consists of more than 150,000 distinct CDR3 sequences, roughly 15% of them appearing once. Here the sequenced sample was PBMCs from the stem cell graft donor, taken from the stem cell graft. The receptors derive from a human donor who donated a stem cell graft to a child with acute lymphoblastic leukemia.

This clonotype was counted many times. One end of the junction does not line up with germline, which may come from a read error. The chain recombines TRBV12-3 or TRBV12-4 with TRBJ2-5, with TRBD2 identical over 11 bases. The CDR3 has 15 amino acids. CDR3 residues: CASSIAGGQGKTQYF. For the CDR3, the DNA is TGTGCCAGCAGTATAGCGGGAGGGCAAGGAAAGACCCAGTACTTC.

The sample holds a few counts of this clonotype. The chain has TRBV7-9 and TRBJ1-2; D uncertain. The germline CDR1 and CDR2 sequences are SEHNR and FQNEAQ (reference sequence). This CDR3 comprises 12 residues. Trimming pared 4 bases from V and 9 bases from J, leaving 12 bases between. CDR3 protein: CASSSPAGSYTF. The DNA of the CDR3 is TGTGCCAGCAGCTCTCCGGCCGGGAGCTACACCTTC.